This T cell receptor beta chain was observed in a study of T cell responses to AZD1222 COVID-19 vaccine. Study overall: Second-dose schedules of about 4 or about 12 weeks were combined. Study findings and constraints: Spike-specific TCR breadth and depth both grew after two AZD1222 doses. The CD4 TCRs associated with vaccination extended across spike and predominated at 160-218 and 743-854. Most donors were white British and more were female, and clonal diversity was possibly underestimated.

This CDR3 has 13 amino acids. V lost 0 bases and J 6 bases, leaving 8 bases between the germline ends. Germline-derived CDR1 and CDR2 are MGHRA and YSYEKL. Regarding this clone: The antigen remains unidentified.

Sequenced by immunoSEQ multiplex PCR; TCRdb stores in-frame clones only, minus some. The data hold 74,000 or so clones, with about 85% observed a single time. Material: peripheral blood, obtained on day 0 of AZD1222 vaccination. The sequence was obtained from an adult in good health. The chain carries TRBV4-1 and TRBJ2-5; D not certain. The CDR3: CASSQDLVKTQYF. The CDR3 nucleotides are TGCGCCAGCAGCCAAGATCTCGTAAAGACCCAGTACTTC.